This T cell receptor (beta chain) was found in a study of shared clonotypes between healthy human individuals. Nashville, Tennessee was home to all donors, who were Caucasian adults. Germline V gives CDR1 GTSNPN, CDR2 SVGIG (reference sequence). The J segment lost 2 bases and the V segment lost 5 bases, leaving 2 bases of the junction unmatched. The CDR3 is made up of 12 amino acids. Broader study findings: Generation probabilities were higher for clonotypes shared across all four sorted-subset donors than for unshared ones.

Assay: immunoSEQ multiplex PCR; the TCRdb copy retains only in-frame clones and omits some. The profile covers 2,500,000 or so clones, with approximately 93% appearing a single time and around 0.37% taken by the ten largest. Details on this clone: Its target is not known.

Material: naive CD4+ T cells from PBMCs. Subset: CD45RA+ positively selected. This chain joins TRBV30 and TRBJ2-7; 8 positions agree with TRBD1. This TCR came from a man between 18 and 35 years old in good health. Some clones in this sample may be carry-over from other donors' samples. CDR3 loop: CAWGTGTYEQYF. CDR3 bases: TGTGCCTGGGGGACAGGCACCTACGAGCAGTACTTC.